This record looks at one TCR beta chain sequence and its context. The entry originates in a study of shared clonotypes between healthy human individuals. Study summary: CD4 naive and memory got three plates each, CD8 naive two, CD8 memory one.

Naive CD8 cells lacked CD45RO, underwent positive selection for CCR7 and left out terminally differentiated effector memory CD45RA+ cells. Trimming took 5 bases from V and 1 from J; bases not matched to a gene: 16. CDR1 and CDR2 from the germline V gene are PRHDT and FYEKMQ (reference sequence). The CDR3 consists of 20 residues. For each subset, genomic DNA was distributed in equal portions over several immunoSEQ plates. This table comes from immunoSEQ multiplex PCR, and its TCRdb copy is limited to in-frame clones, with some not included. There are around 2.1 million clones in the sample; about 92% occur only once, and over 1.5% lies in the top ten.

This chain connects TRBV13 to TRBJ2-3; 12 positions agree with TRBD1. What was sequenced was naive CD8+ T cells from PBMCs. This receptor was taken from a man aged 18 to 29 in good health. Some clones in this sample may be carry-over from other donors' samples. Here the CDR3 reads CASSQGPGQGAPTGTDTQYF. The CDR3 region has the DNA TGTGCCAGCAGCCAGGGACCGGGACAGGGGGCTCCGACGGGCACAGATACGCAGTATTTT. The variable domain in full, completed from reference TRBV13 and TRBJ2-3, reads AAGVIQSPRHLIKEKRETATLKCYPIPRHDTVYWYQQGPGQDPQFLISFYEKMQSDKGSIPDRFSAQQFSDYHSELNMSSLELGDSALYFCASSQGPGQGAPTGTDTQYFGPGTRLTVL.